This T cell receptor (beta chain) was documented in a study of CD8 T cells in ankylosing spondylitis. General study findings and limits: Reportedly, disease-linked clones are significantly enriched in ankylosing spondylitis patients' matched synovial fluid. Disease-linked clones were found to be CD8+ and relatively rare in peripheral blood. A TCR beta motif of roughly eight highly homologous variants appeared characteristic of ankylosing spondylitis blood.

Scientists made TCR beta libraries using quantitative 5'-RACE with molecular barcodes. TCRdb redid the calling of the 5' RACE reads with MiXCR, one entry per CDR3 protein. Among roughly 370,000 distinct CDR3 sequences, about 22% were seen once, and the ten largest hold about 15%. Details on this clonotype: Its antigen is still unknown.

Germline lookup yields CDR1 SGHTA and CDR2 FQGNSA. There are 17 residues in the CDR3. V trimming: 4 bases; J trimming: 0 bases; junction bases outside the gene matches: 9. Sample: blood, either unsorted or a sorted T cell fraction (not recorded which). This rearrangement joins TRBV7-2 to TRBJ2-3; 8 bases align to TRBD1. The sequence derives from a male donor with ankylosing spondylitis. The CDR3 DNA reads TGTGCCAGCAGCTCATACTGGACAGGGAAAAGCACAGATACGCAGTATTTT. This encodes CASSSYWTGKSTDTQYF.